Sequencing of this TCR beta chain was carried out in a study of cytomegalovirus exposure and HLA in healthy donors. The CDR3 runs 18 residues. Germline V gene data show CDR1 as GTSNPN and CDR2 as SVGIG (reference sequence). Trimming at V came to 1 base and at J to 2 bases, leaving 8 bases not matched to a gene. The study ran its PCR with 60 Vbeta and 13 Jbeta primers. Data came from immunoSEQ multiplex PCR; TCRdb stores just in-frame clones and leaves some out. The sample includes roughly 99,000 clones, 75% to 85% of them seen just once. The TCR originated in a male donor in good health and CMV-seropositive. The V gene is TRBV30, the J gene TRBJ2-3; the match to TRBD2 covers 14 bases. The source material was PBMCs. The CDR3 loop reads CAWSGLAGGRIVTDTQYF. DNA of the CDR3: TGTGCCTGGAGTGGACTAGCGGGGGGGCGTATCGTCACAGATACGCAGTATTTT.